The clone carrying this T cell receptor (beta chain) appeared a few times. This sample is drawn from a study of blood T cells in healthy people across ages. Sample-barcoded 5' priming and a J-beta primer mix drove a second PCR of about 6 to 12 cycles. Tags on each cDNA molecule came from a template-switch adaptor with 12 random nucleotides. TCRdb used MiXCR to reprocess the 5' RACE reads, holding one entry per CDR3 protein. The sample consists of about 1.6 million distinct CDR3 sequences, 30% to 40% of them appearing once. The CDR3 spans 14 residues. After removal of 5 bases from V and 8 bases from J, the junction contained 11 bases not matched to a gene. Germline assignment: CDR1 MNHEY and CDR2 SVGEGT. Whenever a sample was processed, at least 6.5 million PBMCs were isolated.

The V call is TRBV6-2 or TRBV6-3, the J call TRBJ1-1; TRBD1 aligns across 7 bases. The sample was blood. This TCR was recovered from a woman under 40 in good health. The CDR3 region has the DNA TGTGCCAGCAGTGGCCCAGAGGGGGCGAGGGAAGCTTTCTTT. Protein: CASSGPEGAREAFF.